These 20 T cell receptor beta chains were all obtained from the same sample, sequenced in a study of T-cell reconstitution after alpha-beta-depleted transplantation in children. Preparing the TCRbeta library involved the use of unique molecular identifiers. MiXCR, run by TCRdb on the PCR reads, gives a single entry per CDR3 protein. Among 150,000 to 200,000 distinct CDR3 sequences listed, less than 8% were seen once. The sequenced sample was PBMCs from the stem cell graft donor, obtained from the stem cell graft. Source of these receptors: a human donor who donated a stem cell graft to a child with Wiskott-Aldrich syndrome.

This clonotype was seen many times. The chain uses TRBV29-1 and TRBJ1-1; no firm D call. CDR1 and CDR2 (germline): SQVTM, ANQGSEA. The CDR3 loop spans 13 amino acids. The V gene lost 6 bases and the J gene lost 0 bases, with 11 bases spanning the gap. Here the CDR3 DNA reads TGCAGCGTCCAGTCGCCTATGAACACTGAAGCTTTCTTT. Its protein is CSVQSPMNTEAFF.

This clonotype was detected many times. The V gene is TRBV29-1, the J gene TRBJ2-1, with 10 positions matching TRBD1. This CDR3 is built from 15 residues. Unmatched junction bases numbered 8, after V lost 8 bases and J lost 1 base. Germline V gene data show CDR1 as SQVTM and CDR2 as ANQGSEA. CDR3 protein: CSTRGQGVSYNEQFF. In nucleotides, the CDR3 is TGCAGCACCCGAGGACAGGGGGTGTCCTACAATGAGCAGTTCTTC.

There are many counts of this clonotype. CDR3 protein: CASSPTGTSGGALHEQFF. DNA for the CDR3: TGTGCCAGCAGCCCTACCGGGACTAGCGGGGGGGCCTTACATGAGCAGTTCTTC. The chain recombines TRBV6-4 with TRBJ2-1; 16 positions match TRBD2. This CDR3 region has 18 residues. Germline CDR1 and CDR2: MRHNA and SNTAGT. V gave up 6 bases and J gave up 8 bases; unmatched junction bases: 13.

This clonotype occurred many times. V and J are TRBV5-1 and TRBJ2-7; no firm D call. Germline loops: CDR1 SGHRS, CDR2 YFSETQ. CDR3 length: 12 amino acids. The V end was cut by 0 bases, the J end by 2 bases, with 3 bases between. The CDR3, as DNA: TGCGCCAGCAGCTTGGAAGCCTACGAGCAGTACTTC. Translation: CASSLEAYEQYF.

This clonotype was detected ten times or more. J is TRBJ1-5 and V is TRBV10-3; D is uncertain. Between the trimmed V and J ends, which lost 6 bases and 2 bases, there was a span of 8 bases. Germline V gene lookup returns CDR1 ENHRY and CDR2 SYGVKD. The CDR3 spans 13 residues. CDR3 in amino acids: CAISPGGNQPQHF. For the CDR3, the DNA is TGTGCCATCAGCCCGGGAGGCAATCAGCCCCAGCATTTT.

This clonotype was seen repeatedly, ten times or more. V is TRBV2 and J is TRBJ1-6; TRBD1 is a possible D gene (5 bases). V shed 8 bases and J shed 7 bases, with 9 bases lying between them. The CDR3 totals 12 residues. The germline CDR1 and CDR2 sequences are SNHLY and FYNNEI. The CDR3 region has the DNA TGTGCCAGCGGGGGACGGAATTCACCCCTCCACTTT. Translated, it gives CASGGRNSPLHF.

The sample holds many counts of this clonotype. This chain connects TRBV7-2 to TRBJ1-5, with no clear D. This CDR3 has 12 amino acids. The V gene lost 5 bases and the J gene lost 7 bases, with 9 bases spanning the gap. Germline loops: CDR1 SGHTA, CDR2 FQGNSA. Written as DNA, the CDR3 is TGTGCCAGCAGCCCGGGTGAACAGCCCCAGCATTTT. Its protein product is CASSPGEQPQHF.

This clonotype was counted many times. The rearrangement joins TRBV5-1 to TRBJ2-1; 12 bases line up with TRBD2. Trimming took 0 bases from V and 9 from J; bases not matched to a gene: 7. This CDR3 spans 16 amino acids. Germline V CDR1 and CDR2: SGHRS, YFSETQ. The CDR3 here is CASSLALAGGTGEQFF. The CDR3 region has the DNA TGCGCCAGCAGCTTGGCTCTAGCGGGAGGGACAGGTGAGCAGTTCTTC.

This clonotype showed up many times. This chain connects TRBV5-4 to TRBJ1-1; no clear D gene. V was pared by 2 bases and J by 6 bases, with 14 bases between. The germline V gene encodes CDR1 SGHNT and CDR2 YYREEE (reference sequence). The CDR3 has 14 residues. The CDR3 region has the DNA TGTGCCAGCAGCTTACAAAGGGAAGCGGCTGAAGCTTTCTTT. This codes for CASSLQREAAEAFF.

This clonotype has more than one count but fewer than ten. The chain couples TRBV23-1 to TRBJ2-7; tentative D call: TRBD1 (5 bases). TRBV23-1 is placed among ORFs of uncertain function. The V and J ends lost 7 bases and 3 bases respectively, with 10 bases between them. The CDR3 is 12 residues long. The CDR3 sequence is CASTQGGYEQYF. DNA for the CDR3: TGCGCCAGCACTCAGGGCGGCTACGAGCAGTACTTC.

This clonotype was seen repeatedly, ten times or more. V usage is TRBV24-1 and J usage is TRBJ2-5; the match to TRBD1 covers 7 bases. CDR3 size: 14 residues. Germline assignment: CDR1 KGHDR and CDR2 SFDVKD. After removal of 4 bases from V and 3 bases from J, the junction contained 4 bases not matched to a gene. The CDR3 coding sequence is TGTGCCACCAGTGACCGGGACAGAAAAGAGACCCAGTACTTC. This sequence encodes CATSDRDRKETQYF.

V gene TRBV18 combines with J gene TRBJ2-1; the D gene is possibly TRBD2 (5 bases). Trimming removed 2 bases from V and 9 bases from J, with 17 bases in between. Germline values: CDR1 KGHSH, CDR2 LQKENI. CDR3 length: 15 amino acids. CDR3 in DNA: TGTGCCAGCTCACCAAGTATAGGTACAGAGGGTGAGCAGTTCTTC. Encoded protein: CASSPSIGTEGEQFF.

The gene calls are TRBV5-1 and TRBJ1-4, with D maybe TRBD1 (5 bases). With 2 bases removed from V and 0 bases from J, the gap between germline ends came to 8 bases. Per germline, CDR1 SGHRS and CDR2 YFSETQ. The CDR3 is 15 residues long. The DNA for the CDR3 is TGCGCCAGCAGCTTTACGGGGCCAACTAATGAAAAACTGTTTTTT. Amino acid sequence: CASSFTGPTNEKLFF. The whole variable domain, filled in from reference TRBV5-1 and TRBJ1-4, reads KAGVTQTPRYLIKTRGQQVTLSCSPISGHRSVSWYQQTPGQGLQFLFEYFSETQRNKGNFPGRFSGRQFSNSRSEMNVSTLELGDSALYLCASSFTGPTNEKLFFGSGTQLSVL.

The V and J genes are TRBV25-1 and TRBJ2-1; D perhaps matches TRBD2 (5 bases). The CDR3 loop spans 15 amino acids. Germline V CDR1 and CDR2: MGHDK, SYGVNS. Trimming took off 1 base at V and 0 bases at J, with 7 bases between the two ends. CDR3 sequence (DNA): TGTGCCAGCAGTGAATTGGGAGACTCCTACAATGAGCAGTTCTTC. It yields the protein CASSELGDSYNEQFF.

This clonotype was picked up many times. V gene TRBV12-3 or TRBV12-4 combines with J gene TRBJ2-1, with D perhaps matching TRBD1 (7 bases). Trimming left V 6 bases short and J 2 bases short, with 17 bases between. The CDR3 totals 16 residues. Here the CDR3 reads CASRPRGGGAYNEQFF. In DNA, the CDR3 is TGTGCCAGCAGACCTCGTGGAGGGGGCGCCTACAATGAGCAGTTCTTC.

This clonotype was detected many times. The rearrangement uses TRBV6-5 and TRBJ2-5; TRBD1 matches at 7 bases. CDR3 length: 13 amino acids. V dropped 4 bases and J dropped 5; count of bases not matched to a gene: 4. Germline V lookup: CDR1 MNHEY, CDR2 SVGAGI. The CDR3 sequence: CASSLTGSETQYF. CDR3 nucleotide sequence: TGTGCCAGCAGTTTGACAGGGAGCGAGACCCAGTACTTC.

J is TRBJ2-2 and V is TRBV4-2; 7 bases are shared with TRBD1. Trimming cost V 3 bases and J 3 bases; bases outside gene matches: 7. This CDR3 is 16 amino acids long. Looked up from germline, CDR1 is LGHNA and CDR2 is YNFKEQ. The CDR3 protein is CASSQQGGWDTGELFF. In DNA, the CDR3 is TGTGCCAGCAGCCAGCAAGGGGGCTGGGACACCGGGGAGCTGTTTTTT.

This clonotype was detected ten times or more. The chain employs TRBV5-1 and TRBJ1-4, with TRBD1 as a possible D gene (6 bases). V lost 0 bases to trimming and J lost 7 bases, with 10 bases between them. Germline assignment: CDR1 SGHRS and CDR2 YFSETQ. The CDR3 spans 14 residues. CDR3 loop: CASSLDQGSEKLFF. CDR3 nucleotide sequence: TGCGCCAGCAGCTTGGATCAGGGGAGTGAAAAACTGTTTTTT.

This clonotype showed up many times. CDR3 loop: CSALQLSSDVDEQYF. CDR3 in DNA: TGCAGTGCCCTGCAATTATCCTCCGACGTAGACGAGCAGTACTTC. The J gene is TRBJ2-7, the V gene TRBV20-1; D call uncertain. CDR3 length: 15 residues. V lost 6 bases and J lost 5, with 23 bases in between. Looked up from germline, CDR1 is DFQATT and CDR2 is SNEGSKA (reference sequence).

This clonotype was detected ten times or more. The chain links TRBV20-1 to TRBJ2-7; D is unresolved. The CDR3 is 15 residues long. V gave up 5 bases and J gave up 0 bases, with 17 bases separating them. The germline V gene encodes CDR1 DFQATT and CDR2 SNEGSKA (reference sequence). CDR3 coding DNA: TGCAGTGCTCCTTCCCTTCTACACACCTCCTACGAGCAGTACTTC. Protein product: CSAPSLLHTSYEQYF.